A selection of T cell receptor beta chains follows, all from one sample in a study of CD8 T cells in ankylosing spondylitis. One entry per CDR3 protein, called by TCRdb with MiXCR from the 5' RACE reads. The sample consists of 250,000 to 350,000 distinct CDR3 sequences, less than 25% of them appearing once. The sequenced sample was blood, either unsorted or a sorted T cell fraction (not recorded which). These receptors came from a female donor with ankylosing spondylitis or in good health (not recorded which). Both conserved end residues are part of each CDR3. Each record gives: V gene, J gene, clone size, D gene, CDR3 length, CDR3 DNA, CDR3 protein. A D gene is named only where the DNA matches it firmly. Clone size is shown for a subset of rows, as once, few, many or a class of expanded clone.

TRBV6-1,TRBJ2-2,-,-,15,TGTGCCAGCAGTGAAGCGCGGACAGCCACCGGGGAGCTGTTTTTT,CASSEARTATGELFF
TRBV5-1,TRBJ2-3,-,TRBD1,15,TGCGCCAGCAGACCGTACAGGGGAAGCACAGATACGCAGTATTTT,CASRPYRGSTDTQYF
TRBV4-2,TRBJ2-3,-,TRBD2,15,TGTGCCAGCAGCCAGACGGGCGGGAGCGCAGATACGCAGTATTTT,CASSQTGGSADTQYF
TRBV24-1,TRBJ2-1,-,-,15,TGTGCCAACAGTGGCAGGCAGAGCTCCTACAATGAGCAGTTCTTC,CANSGRQSSYNEQFF
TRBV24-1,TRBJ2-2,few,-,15,TGTGCCACCAGTGACTCCTGGGCCAACACCGGGGAGCTGTTTTTT,CATSDSWANTGELFF
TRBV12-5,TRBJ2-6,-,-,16,TGTGCTAGTGGTTTGGTACTAGACGTCGTGGCCAACGTCCTGACTTTC,CASGLVLDVVANVLTF
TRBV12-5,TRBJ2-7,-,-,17,TGTGCTAGTGGTTTGGTACTTGAGGGGTCGGCAGTCTACGAGCAGTACTTC,CASGLVLEGSAVYEQYF
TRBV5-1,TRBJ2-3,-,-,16,TGCGCCAGCAGCCAAATCCCTCTAGATGCCACAGATACGCAGTATTTT,CASSQIPLDATDTQYF
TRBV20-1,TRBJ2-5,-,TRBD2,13,TGCAGTGCCCTACGGGGGGGGGAAGAGACCCAGTACTTC,CSALRGGEETQYF
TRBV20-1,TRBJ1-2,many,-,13,TGCAGTGCTAGGGTTCAGGGAAACTATGGCTACACCTTC,CSARVQGNYGYTF
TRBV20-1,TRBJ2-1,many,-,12,TGCAGTGCGCCGACAGGAGACAATGAGCAGTTCTTC,CSAPTGDNEQFF
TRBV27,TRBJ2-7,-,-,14,TGTGCCAGCAGTAGGGTTCCGAGCTCCTACGAGCAGTACTTC,CASSRVPSSYEQYF
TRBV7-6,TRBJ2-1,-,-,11,TGTGCCAGCAGCTTCGGACTCCAGCAGTTCTTC,CASSFGLQQFF
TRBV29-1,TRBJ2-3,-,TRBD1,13,TGCAGCGTACCGGGACAGGTCACAGATACGCAGTATTTT,CSVPGQVTDTQYF
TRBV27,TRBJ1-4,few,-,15,TGTGCCAGCAGTTTATACAGGGTGGCTAATGAAAAACTGTTTTTT,CASSLYRVANEKLFF
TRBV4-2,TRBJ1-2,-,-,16,TGTGCCAGCAGCCAAGACGGTGGGGGCCTTGACTATGGCTACACCTTC,CASSQDGGGLDYGYTF
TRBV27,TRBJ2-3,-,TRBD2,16,TGTGCCAGCAGTCCCCTGGGGGCGGGAGGTTCAGATACGCAGTATTTT,CASSPLGAGGSDTQYF
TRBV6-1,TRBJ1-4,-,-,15,TGTGCCAGCAGTGACACAGGAAGACCCAATGAAAAACTGTTTTTT,CASSDTGRPNEKLFF
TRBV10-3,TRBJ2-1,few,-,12,TGTGCCATCAGTGTGAGCGGCAATGAGCAGTTCTTC,CAISVSGNEQFF
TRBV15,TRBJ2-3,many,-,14,TGTGCCACCAGCAGACAGGTTTCAACAGATACGCAGTATTTT,CATSRQVSTDTQYF